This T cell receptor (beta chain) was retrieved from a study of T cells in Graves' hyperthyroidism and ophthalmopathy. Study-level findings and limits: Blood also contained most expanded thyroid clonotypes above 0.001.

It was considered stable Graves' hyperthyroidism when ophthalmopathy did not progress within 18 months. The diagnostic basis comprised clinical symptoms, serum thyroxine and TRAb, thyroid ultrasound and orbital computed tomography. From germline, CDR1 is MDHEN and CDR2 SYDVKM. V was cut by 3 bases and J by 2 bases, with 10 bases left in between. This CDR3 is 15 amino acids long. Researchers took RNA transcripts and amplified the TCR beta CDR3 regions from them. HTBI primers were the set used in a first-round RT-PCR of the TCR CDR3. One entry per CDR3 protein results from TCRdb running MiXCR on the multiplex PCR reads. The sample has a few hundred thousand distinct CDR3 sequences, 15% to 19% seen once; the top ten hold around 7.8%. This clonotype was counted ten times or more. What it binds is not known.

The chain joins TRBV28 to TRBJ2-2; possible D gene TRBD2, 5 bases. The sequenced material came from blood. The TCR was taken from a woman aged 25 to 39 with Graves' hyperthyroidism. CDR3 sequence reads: CASSFGGGNTGELFF. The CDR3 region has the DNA TGTGCCAGCAGTTTTGGAGGCGGAAACACCGGGGAGCTGTTTTTT.